This T cell receptor beta chain was obtained from a study of blood T cell repertoires in COVID-19. Profiled with immunoSEQ multiplex PCR; TCRdb holds only in-frame clones, not every one. Here the sample spans 200,000 to 300,000 clones, 88% being singletons. In its sample, this clone was seen once. The germline V gene encodes CDR1 MGHRA and CDR2 YSYEKL. V gave up 1 base and J gave up 3 bases; unmatched junction bases: 22. There are 22 residues in the CDR3. The V gene is TRBV4-1, the J gene TRBJ2-7; 12 bases are shared with TRBD2. Sample: peripheral blood. This receptor was obtained from a middle-aged woman who had recovered from COVID-19. Written as DNA, the CDR3 is TGCGCCAGCAGCCAAGTTCGAACAGGGGCCCTCGGGCTAGCGGGAGGGATCTACGAGCAGTACTTC. Residues: CASSQVRTGALGLAGGIYEQYF.